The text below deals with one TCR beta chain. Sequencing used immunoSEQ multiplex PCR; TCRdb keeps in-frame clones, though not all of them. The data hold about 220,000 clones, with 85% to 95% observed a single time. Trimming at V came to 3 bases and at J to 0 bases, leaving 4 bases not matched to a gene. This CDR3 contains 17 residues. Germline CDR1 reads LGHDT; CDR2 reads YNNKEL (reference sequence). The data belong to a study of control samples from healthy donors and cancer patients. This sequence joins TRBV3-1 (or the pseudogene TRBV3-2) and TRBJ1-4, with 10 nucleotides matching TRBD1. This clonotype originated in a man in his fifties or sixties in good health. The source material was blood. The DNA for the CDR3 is TGTGCCAGCAGCCAGGGACAGGGGTTTGCAACTAATGAAAAACTGTTTTTT. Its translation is CASSQGQGFATNEKLFF.